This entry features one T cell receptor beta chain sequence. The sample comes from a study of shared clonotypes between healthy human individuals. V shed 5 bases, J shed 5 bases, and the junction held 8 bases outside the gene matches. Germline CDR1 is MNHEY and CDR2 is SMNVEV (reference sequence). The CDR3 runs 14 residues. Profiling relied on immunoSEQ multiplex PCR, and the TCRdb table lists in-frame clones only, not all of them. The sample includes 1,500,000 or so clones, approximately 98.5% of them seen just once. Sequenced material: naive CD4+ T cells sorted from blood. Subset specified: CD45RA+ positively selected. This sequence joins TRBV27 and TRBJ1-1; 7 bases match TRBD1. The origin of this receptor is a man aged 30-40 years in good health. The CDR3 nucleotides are TGTGCCAGCAGTGCCGACAGGGTTCGGACTGAAGCTTTCTTT. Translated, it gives CASSADRVRTEAFF.